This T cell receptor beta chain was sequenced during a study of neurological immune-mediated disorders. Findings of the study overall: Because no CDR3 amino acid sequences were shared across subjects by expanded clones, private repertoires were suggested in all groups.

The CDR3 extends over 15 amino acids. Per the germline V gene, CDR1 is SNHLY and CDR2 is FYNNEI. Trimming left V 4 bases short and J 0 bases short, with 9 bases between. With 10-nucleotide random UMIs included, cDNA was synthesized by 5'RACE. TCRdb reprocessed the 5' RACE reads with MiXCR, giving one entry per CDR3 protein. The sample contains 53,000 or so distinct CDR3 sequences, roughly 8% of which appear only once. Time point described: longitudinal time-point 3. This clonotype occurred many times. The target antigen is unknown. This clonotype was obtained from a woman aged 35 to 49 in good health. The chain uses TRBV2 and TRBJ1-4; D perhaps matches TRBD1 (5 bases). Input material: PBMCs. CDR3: CASSGQYATNEKLFF. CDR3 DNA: TGTGCCAGCAGTGGACAGTATGCAACTAATGAAAAACTGTTTTTT.